This TCR beta chain emerged from a study of CD4 T cells in relation to SARS-CoV-2 and coronaviruses. Across the study: PBMCs were cultured with antigen for roughly 11 days before TCR beta sequencing. Study-level findings and limits: Samples before the pandemic and after infection were not matched within any donor. Roughly three fifths of donors had memory CD4+ clonotypes crossrecognizing SARS-CoV-2 and common cold coronavirus spike.

Before the COVID-19 pandemic, during about 2010-2018, CD4+ T cells were taken from unexposed donors. Isolation of CD4+ T cells took place after roughly nine days in culture. Cells permitting, SARS-CoV-2 S/N and four cold-coronavirus spikes were tested on unexposed-donor CD4+ T cells. Unmatched junction bases numbered 11, after V lost 3 bases and J lost 1 base. The CDR3 consists of 16 residues. Germline lookup yields CDR1 DFQATT and CDR2 SNEGSKA (reference sequence). Measured with immunoSEQ multiplex PCR; TCRdb has only the in-frame clones, and not every one. In the table there are 15,000 to 20,000 clones, approximately 78% of which are singletons. With regard to this clone: Its matching antigen is unknown.

The sequenced sample consisted of CD4+ T cells from PBMCs, cultured in vitro. The receptor comes from a human donor in good health. The V call is TRBV20-1, the J call TRBJ2-7; 8 nucleotides align to TRBD2. The CDR3 DNA reads TGCAGTGCTAGTAAAGTAGCGGGGCTCATATCCTACGAGCAGTACTTC. Protein: CSASKVAGLISYEQYF.